A single sample gave rise to the 4 T cell receptor beta chains below, sequenced in a study of early T cells in non-severe SARS-CoV-2 infection (dated by TCRdb to the early 2020s). The library was produced with 5' RACE. These reads were obtained on a NextSeq 500. The public reads were run again by TCRdb, first through fastp at Q25 and then through MiXCR, and only productive beta chains were kept. Each CDR3 protein appears once, grouped with its most common genes and DNA. The sample table shows approximately 70,000 distinct CDR3 sequences, and roughly an eighth are seen once. Of the sample, around 2.8% is held by the ten largest clones. The source was whole blood, collected at baseline. All receptors come from an adult who was a healthcare worker with PCR-confirmed SARS-CoV-2 infection or an uninfected control (not recorded which).

This clonotype was seen a handful of times. This sequence joins TRBV12-3 or TRBV12-4 and TRBJ2-7; the match to TRBD1 covers 7 bases. With V trimmed by 7 bases and J by 2 bases, 11 bases remained unmatched. The CDR3 covers 15 residues. CDR3 protein: CASNKRGDRTYEQYF. The CDR3 DNA reads as TGTGCCAGCAATAAAAGAGGGGACAGAACCTACGAGCAGTACTTC.

This sequence joins TRBV3-1 and TRBJ1-1, with unresolved D. V was trimmed by 0 bases and J by 7 bases, leaving 12 bases between them. Germline V CDR1 and CDR2: LGHDT, YNNKEL (reference sequence). The CDR3 contains 14 residues. The CDR3 is CASSQEAREGEAFF. The CDR3 bases are TGTGCCAGCAGCCAAGAGGCCCGGGAGGGTGAAGCTTTCTTT.

This clonotype was recorded many times. The chain carries TRBV3-1 and TRBJ2-1; maybe TRBD1 (5 bases). The germline CDR1 and CDR2 sequences are LGHDT and YNNKEL (reference sequence). V was clipped by 1 base and J by 14 bases, with 12 bases between them. This CDR3 has 12 amino acids. CDR3 nucleotide sequence: TGTGCCAGCAGCCAAGGGCAGGGCGGAAAGTTCTTC. It specifies CASSQGQGGKFF.

At least ten counts were recorded for this clonotype. This sequence joins TRBV5-4 and TRBJ2-3, with 10 bases lining up with TRBD2. V gave up 2 bases and J gave up 7 bases; unmatched junction bases: 7. Germline-derived CDR1 and CDR2 are SGHNT and YYREEE (reference sequence). There are 15 residues in the CDR3. The chain's CDR3 is CASSFPSGGGYTQYF. The CDR3 nucleotides read TGTGCCAGCAGCTTCCCTAGCGGGGGCGGATATACGCAGTATTTT.